This T cell receptor beta chain was identified in a study of T cell changes during pregnancy in multiple sclerosis. Measured with immunoSEQ multiplex PCR; TCRdb has only the in-frame clones, and not every one. Seen here are approximately 50,000 clones, approximately 94% observed once, and the top ten hold 0.31%. This CDR3 has 14 amino acids. Germline loops: CDR1 KGHSH, CDR2 LQKENI. V lost 0 bases and J 4 bases, leaving 6 bases between the germline ends. Here the sequenced sample was CD4+ T cells from peripheral blood mononuclear cells, taken in the third trimester of pregnancy. J is TRBJ1-4 and V is TRBV18; D gene uncertain. The source of this sequence is a female donor with multiple sclerosis, enrolled in a pregnancy study. CDR3: CASSPPGLNEKLFF. The CDR3, as DNA: TGTGCCAGCTCACCACCGGGCCTTAATGAAAAACTGTTTTTT. Looking up the rest from reference TRBV18 and TRBJ1-4 gives the full variable domain: NAGVMQNPRHLVRRRGQEARLRCSPMKGHSHVYWYRQLPEEGLKFMVYLQKENIIDESGMPKERFSAEFPKEGPSILRIQQVVRGDSAAYFCASSPPGLNEKLFFGSGTQLSVL.